The entry that follows covers one T cell receptor beta chain sequence. In the original analysis: From reference gene primer amplification, estimates of nucleated cell counts were derived. Generated by immunoSEQ multiplex PCR, the TCRdb table keeps only in-frame clones and is missing some. That table supplies the V and J calls and clone size; D and trimming were determined from the DNA. The sample has some 320,000 clones, approximately 87% seen once. This entry is derived from a study of blood T cell repertoires in COVID-19. Study context: Samples of COVID-19 (acute and convalescent) were obtained from the United States, Italy and Spain. Sample material is recorded as cDNA or gDNA derived from T cells, B-cell-depleted T cells, or PBMCs.

Trimming removed 8 bases from V and 3 bases from J, with 20 bases in between. Germline loops: CDR1 MDHEN, CDR2 SYDVKM. This CDR3 region has 16 residues. Sequenced sample: peripheral blood. The source is a woman aged 45 to 65 who had recovered from COVID-19. This chain joins TRBV28 and TRBJ2-1; TRBD1 is a possible D gene (6 bases). The CDR3 DNA reads as TGTGCCAGCGGCGCCCGAACAGGGACATTCTACAATGAGCAGTTCTTC. It codes for CASGARTGTFYNEQFF.